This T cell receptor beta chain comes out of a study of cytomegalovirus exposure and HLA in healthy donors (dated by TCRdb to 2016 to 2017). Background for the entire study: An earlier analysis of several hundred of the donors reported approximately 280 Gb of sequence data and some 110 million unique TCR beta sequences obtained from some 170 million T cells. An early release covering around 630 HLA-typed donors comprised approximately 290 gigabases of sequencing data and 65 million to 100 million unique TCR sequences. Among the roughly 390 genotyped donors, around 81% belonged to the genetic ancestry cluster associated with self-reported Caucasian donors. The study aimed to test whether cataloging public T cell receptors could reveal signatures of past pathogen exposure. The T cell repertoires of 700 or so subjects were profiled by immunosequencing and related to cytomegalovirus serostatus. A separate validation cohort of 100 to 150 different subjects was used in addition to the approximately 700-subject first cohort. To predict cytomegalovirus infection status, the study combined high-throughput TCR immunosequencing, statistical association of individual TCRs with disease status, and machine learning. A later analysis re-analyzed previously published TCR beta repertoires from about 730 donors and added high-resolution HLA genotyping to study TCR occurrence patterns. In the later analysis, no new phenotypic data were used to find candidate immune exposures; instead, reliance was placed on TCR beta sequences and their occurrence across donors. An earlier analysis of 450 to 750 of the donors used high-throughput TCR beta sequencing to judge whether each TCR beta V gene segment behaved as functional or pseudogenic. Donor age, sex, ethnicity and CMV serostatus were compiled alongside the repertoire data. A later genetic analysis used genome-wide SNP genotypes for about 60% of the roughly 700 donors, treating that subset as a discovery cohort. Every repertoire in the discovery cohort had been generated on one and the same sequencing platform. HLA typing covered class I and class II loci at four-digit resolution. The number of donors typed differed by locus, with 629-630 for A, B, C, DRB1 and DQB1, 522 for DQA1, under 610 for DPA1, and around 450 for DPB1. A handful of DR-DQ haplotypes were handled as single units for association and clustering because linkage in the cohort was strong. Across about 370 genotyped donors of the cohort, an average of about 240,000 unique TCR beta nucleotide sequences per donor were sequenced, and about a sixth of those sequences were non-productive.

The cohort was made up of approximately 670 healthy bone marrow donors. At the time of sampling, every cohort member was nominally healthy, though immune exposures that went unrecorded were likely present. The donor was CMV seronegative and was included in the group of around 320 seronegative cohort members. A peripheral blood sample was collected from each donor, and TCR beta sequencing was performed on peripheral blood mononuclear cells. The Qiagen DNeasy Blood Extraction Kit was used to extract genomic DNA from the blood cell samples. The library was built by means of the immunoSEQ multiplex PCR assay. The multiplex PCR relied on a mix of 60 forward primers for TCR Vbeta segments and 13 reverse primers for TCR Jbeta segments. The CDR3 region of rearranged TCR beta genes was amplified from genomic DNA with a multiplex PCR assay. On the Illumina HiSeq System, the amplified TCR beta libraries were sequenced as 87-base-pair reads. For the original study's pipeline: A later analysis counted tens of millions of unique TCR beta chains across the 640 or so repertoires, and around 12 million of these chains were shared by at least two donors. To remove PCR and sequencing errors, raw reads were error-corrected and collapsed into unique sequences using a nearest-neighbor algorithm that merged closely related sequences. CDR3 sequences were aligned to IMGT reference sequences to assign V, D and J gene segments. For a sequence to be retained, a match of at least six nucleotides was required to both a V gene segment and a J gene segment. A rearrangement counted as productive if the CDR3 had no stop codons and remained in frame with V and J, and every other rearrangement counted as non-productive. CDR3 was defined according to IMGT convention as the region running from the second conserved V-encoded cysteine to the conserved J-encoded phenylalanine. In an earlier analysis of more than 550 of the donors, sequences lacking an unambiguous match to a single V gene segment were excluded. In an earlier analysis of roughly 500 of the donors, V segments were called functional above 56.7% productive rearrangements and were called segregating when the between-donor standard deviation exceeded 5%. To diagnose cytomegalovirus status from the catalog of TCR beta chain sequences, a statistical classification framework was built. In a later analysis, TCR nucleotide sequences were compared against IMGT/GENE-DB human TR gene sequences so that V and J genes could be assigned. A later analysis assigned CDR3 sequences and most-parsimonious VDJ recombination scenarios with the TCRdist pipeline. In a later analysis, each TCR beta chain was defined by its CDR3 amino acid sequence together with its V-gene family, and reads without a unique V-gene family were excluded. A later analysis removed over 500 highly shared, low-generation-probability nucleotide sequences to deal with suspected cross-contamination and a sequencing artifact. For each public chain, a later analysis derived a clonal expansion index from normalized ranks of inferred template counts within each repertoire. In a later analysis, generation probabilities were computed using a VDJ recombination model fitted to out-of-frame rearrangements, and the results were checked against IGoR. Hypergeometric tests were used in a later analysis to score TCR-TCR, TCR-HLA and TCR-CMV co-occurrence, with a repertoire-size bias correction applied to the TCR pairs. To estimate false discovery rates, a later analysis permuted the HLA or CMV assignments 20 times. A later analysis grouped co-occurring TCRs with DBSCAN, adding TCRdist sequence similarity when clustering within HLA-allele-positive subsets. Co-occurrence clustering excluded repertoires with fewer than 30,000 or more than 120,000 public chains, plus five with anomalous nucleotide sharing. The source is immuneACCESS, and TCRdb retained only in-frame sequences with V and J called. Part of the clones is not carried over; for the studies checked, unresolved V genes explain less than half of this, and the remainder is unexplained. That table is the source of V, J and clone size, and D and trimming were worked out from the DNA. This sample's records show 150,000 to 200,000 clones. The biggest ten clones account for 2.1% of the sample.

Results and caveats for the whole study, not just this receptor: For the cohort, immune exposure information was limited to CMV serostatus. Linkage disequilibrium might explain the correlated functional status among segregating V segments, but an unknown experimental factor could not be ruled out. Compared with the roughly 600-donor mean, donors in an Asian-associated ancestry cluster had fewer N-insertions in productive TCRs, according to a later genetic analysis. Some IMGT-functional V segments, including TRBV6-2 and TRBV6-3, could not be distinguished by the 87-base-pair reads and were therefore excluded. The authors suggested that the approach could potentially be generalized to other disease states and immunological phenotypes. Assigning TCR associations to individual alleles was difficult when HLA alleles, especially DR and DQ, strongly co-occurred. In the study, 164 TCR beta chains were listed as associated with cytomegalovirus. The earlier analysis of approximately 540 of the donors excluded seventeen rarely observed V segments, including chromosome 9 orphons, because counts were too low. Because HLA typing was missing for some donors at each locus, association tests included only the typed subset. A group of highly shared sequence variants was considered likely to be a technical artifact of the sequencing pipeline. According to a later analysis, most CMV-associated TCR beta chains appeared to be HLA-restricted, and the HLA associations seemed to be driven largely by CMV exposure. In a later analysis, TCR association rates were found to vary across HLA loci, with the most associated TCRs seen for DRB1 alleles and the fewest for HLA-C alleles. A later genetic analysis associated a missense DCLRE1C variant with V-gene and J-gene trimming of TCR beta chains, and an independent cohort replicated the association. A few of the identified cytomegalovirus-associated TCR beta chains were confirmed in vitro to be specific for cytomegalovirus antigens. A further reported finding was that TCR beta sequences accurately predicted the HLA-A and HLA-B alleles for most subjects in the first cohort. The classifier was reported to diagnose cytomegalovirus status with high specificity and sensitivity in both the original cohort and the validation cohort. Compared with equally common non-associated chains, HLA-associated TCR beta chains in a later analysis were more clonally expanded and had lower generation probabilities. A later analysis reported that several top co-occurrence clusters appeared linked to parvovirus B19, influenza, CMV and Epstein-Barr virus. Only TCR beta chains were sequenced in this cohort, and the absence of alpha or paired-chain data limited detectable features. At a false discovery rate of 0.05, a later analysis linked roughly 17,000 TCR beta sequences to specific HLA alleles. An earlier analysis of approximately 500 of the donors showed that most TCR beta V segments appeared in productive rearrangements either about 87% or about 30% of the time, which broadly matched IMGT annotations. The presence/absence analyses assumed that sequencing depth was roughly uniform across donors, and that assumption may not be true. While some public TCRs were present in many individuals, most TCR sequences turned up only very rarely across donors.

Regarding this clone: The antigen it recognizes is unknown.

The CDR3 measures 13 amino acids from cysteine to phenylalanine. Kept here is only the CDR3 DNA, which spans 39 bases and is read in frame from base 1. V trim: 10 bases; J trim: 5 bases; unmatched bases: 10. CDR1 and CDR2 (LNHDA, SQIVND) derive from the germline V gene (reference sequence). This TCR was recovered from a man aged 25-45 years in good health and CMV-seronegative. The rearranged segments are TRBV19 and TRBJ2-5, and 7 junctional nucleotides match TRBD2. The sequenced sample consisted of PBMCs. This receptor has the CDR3 CATGRAEGETQYF. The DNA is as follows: TGTGCCACTGGGAGGGCCGAGGGGGAGACCCAGTACTTC.